The 23 T cell receptor beta chains below all came from one sample that was sequenced in a study of T cells in women clearing cervical HPV infection. The data were produced by immunoSEQ multiplex PCR, yet TCRdb's version contains in-frame clones alone and is incomplete. Its table lists under 45,000 clones. Sequenced material: blood buffy coat. The receptors were sampled from a woman between 18 and 70 years old with a cervical HPV16 infection that either progressed to CIN3+ or cleared (not recorded which).

A note on this clone: The read is 3 residues too short to cover the CDR3 end, so that end is filled in from the germline J gene. This chain joins TRBV28 and TRBJ2-1, with D hard to call. Germline lookup yields CDR1 MDHEN and CDR2 SYDVKM. This CDR3 contains 11 residues. V was cut by 6 bases and J by 4 bases, with 4 bases left in between. The CDR3 here is CASRLYNEQFF. The sequenced part of the CDR3 DNA is TGTGCCAGCAGACTATACAATGAG.

On this clone itself: The read falls 3 residues short of the CDR3 end, and the missing part is taken from the germline J gene. The J gene is TRBJ1-2, the V gene TRBV20-1, with 7 bases fitting TRBD1. The CDR3 contains 17 residues. Germline V lookup: CDR1 DFQATT, CDR2 SNEGSKA (reference sequence). With V trimmed by 1 base and J by 3 bases, 14 bases remained unmatched. The CDR3 reads CSARGEGAGTRDYGYTF. The sequenced CDR3 bases are TGCAGTGCTAGAGGGGAGGGGGCCGGAACCCGCGACTATGGC.

A remark on this clone: The read stops 3 residues short of the end of the CDR3; the missing end is completed from the germline J gene. The chain joins TRBV18 to TRBJ1-2; 7 nucleotides align to TRBD1. The germline V gene has CDR1 KGHSH and CDR2 LQKENI. J lost 6 bases, V lost 3 bases, and 10 bases had no gene match. CDR3 length equals 15 residues. The CDR3 is CASSPGTATSDGYTF. CDR3 DNA (partial): TGTGCCAGCTCACCCGGGACAGCCACCTCCGATGGC.

With respect to this clone: The read gets to within 3 residues of the CDR3 end, and the germline J gene fills in the rest. The gene calls are TRBV5-1 and TRBJ1-1; no clear D gene. The CDR3 has 16 amino acids. CDR1 is SGHRS and CDR2 is YFSETQ in the germline V gene. V shed 4 bases and J shed 0 bases, with 16 bases lying between them. CDR3 in amino acids: CASSPSARRLNTEAFF. CDR3 DNA, as far as it was read: TGCGCCAGCAGCCCATCAGCTAGGAGGTTGAACACTGAA.

On this clone: The CDR3 end is not reached by the read, which stops 3 residues before it; the germline J gene fills it in. This CDR3 is also generated by other DNA sequences in the sample. This chain joins TRBV7-9 and TRBJ1-3; 10 bases match TRBD1. Trimming removed 4 bases from V and 6 bases from J; junction bases left unmatched: 6. The CDR3 runs to 15 residues. Germline CDR1 SEHNR, CDR2 FQNEAQ (reference sequence). CDR3 region: CASSSRQGAENTIYF. The covered CDR3 bases are TGTGCCAGCAGCTCAAGACAGGGGGCGGAAAACACC.

The CDR3 sequence: CAWRWTGSHGYTF. CDR3 bases read: TGTGCCTGGAGATGGACAGGGAGCCATGGC. This rearrangement joins TRBV30 to TRBJ1-2; 8 bases are shared with TRBD1. The sequence runs out 3 residues before the end of the CDR3; the remainder is reconstructed from the germline J gene. Germline V lookup: CDR1 GTSNPN, CDR2 SVGIG (reference sequence). Trimming cost V 3 bases and J 6 bases; bases outside gene matches: 6. The CDR3 contains 13 residues. Looking up the rest from reference TRBV30 and TRBJ1-2 gives the full variable domain: SQTIHQWPATLVQPVGSPLSLECTVEGTSNPNLYWYRQAAGRGLQLLFYSVGIGQISSEVPQNLSASRPQDRQFILSSKKLLLSDSGFYLCAWRWTGSHGYTFGSGTRLTVV.

Partial CDR3 DNA: TGCAGTGCTGGGGGAACCAGGACAGGGGTTAGACAGCCC. Translating it yields CSAGGTRTGVRQP. The CDR3, in full, reads CSAGGTRTGVRQPQHF. The chain employs TRBV20-1 and TRBJ1-5; TRBD1 matches 9 bases. The CDR3 end is not reached by the read, which stops 3 residues before it; the germline J gene fills it in. The ends lost 5 bases at V and 7 bases at J; junction bases unmatched: 15. CDR1 DFQATT and CDR2 SNEGSKA come from the germline V gene (reference sequence). The CDR3 is made up of 16 amino acids.

As regards this clone: The read terminates 3 residues before the CDR3 end, so the remaining end is supplied by the germline J gene. The rearrangement links TRBV28 to TRBJ1-6; D remains unclear. From germline, CDR1 is MDHEN and CDR2 SYDVKM. This CDR3 has 15 amino acids. This CDR3 reads CASSSPAGYSTPLHF. CDR3 DNA, as far as it was read: TGTGCCAGCAGTTCACCCGCCGGGTACTCGACGCCC.

Regarding this clone: The read stops 3 residues short of the end of the CDR3; the missing end is completed from the germline J gene. V gene TRBV19 combines with J gene TRBJ1-4; 7 bases are shared with TRBD1. Germline CDR1 is LNHDA and CDR2 is SQIVND (reference sequence). V shed 4 bases, J shed 7 bases, and the junction held 6 bases outside the gene matches. The CDR3 is 14 amino acids. The part of the CDR3 DNA that was read is TGTGCCAGTAGTACAACAGGGGTTGGTGAAAAA. Translated: CASSTTGVGEK. In full, the CDR3 is CASSTTGVGEKLFF.

In the case of this clone: The CDR3 extends 3 residues past the end of the read, so its final part is completed from the germline J gene. V is TRBV27 and J is TRBJ2-5; 7 bases are a match to TRBD2. CDR3 length: 15 residues. Looked up from germline, CDR1 is MNHEY and CDR2 is SMNVEV (reference sequence). J was trimmed by 1 base and V by 4 bases; bases with no gene match: 6. CDR3 region: CASSYKGLSQETQYF. CDR3 DNA (partial): TGTGCCAGCAGTTATAAGGGACTATCCCAAGAGACC.

On this clone itself: The read is 3 residues too short to cover the CDR3 end, so that end is filled in from the germline J gene. The V gene is TRBV19, the J gene TRBJ2-1; 8 nucleotides agree with TRBD2. J gave up 6 bases and V 7 bases, and 5 bases lay outside the gene matches. Germline CDR1 and CDR2: LNHDA and SQIVND (reference sequence). The CDR3 consists of 13 residues. Incomplete CDR3 DNA: TGTGCCAGTACGAGCGGGAGAATCAATGAG. Translation: CASTSGRINE. The whole CDR3 is CASTSGRINEQFF.

To note about this clone: The CDR3 is cut off 3 residues early in the read; its end comes from the germline J gene. The rearrangement joins TRBV6-1 to TRBJ2-7; D tentatively reads TRBD1 or TRBD2 (5 bases each). The germline CDR1 and CDR2 sequences are MNHNS and SASEGT. CDR3 length equals 13 residues. V was pared by 4 bases and J by 4 bases, with 11 bases between. This CDR3 reads CASSGGAEYEQYF. The DNA read from the CDR3 is TGTGCCAGCAGTGGAGGGGCGGAGTACGAG.

Concerning this clone: The read stops 3 residues short of the end of the CDR3; the missing end is completed from the germline J gene. The chain combines TRBV18 with TRBJ2-4; D is undetermined. The V gene's germline CDR1 is KGHSH and CDR2 LQKENI. This CDR3 spans 15 amino acids. CDR3 DNA, as far as it was read: TGTGCCAGCTCACCCCAAACTAACAATAACTATGGT. Translating it yields CASSPQTNNNYG. The CDR3 as a whole reads CASSPQTNNNYGQYF.

CDR3 in amino acids: CAWSTGGTDTQYF. The DNA read from the CDR3 is TGTGCCTGGAGTACAGGGGGAACAGATACG. The chain combines TRBV30 with TRBJ2-3; 8 nucleotides align to TRBD1. The observed sequence ends 3 residues before the CDR3 terminus, with the missing tail filled in from the germline J gene. Trimming at V came to 2 bases and at J to 3 bases, leaving 1 base not matched to a gene. CDR1 and CDR2 from the germline V gene are GTSNPN and SVGIG (reference sequence). The CDR3 has 13 residues.

Remarks on this clone: The read ends 3 residues early relative to the CDR3; the germline J gene fills the gap. The J gene is TRBJ2-3, the V gene TRBV5-1; D possibly matches TRBD1 or TRBD2 (5 bases each). The CDR3 totals 13 residues. The ends were cut back, 1 base at V and 5 bases at J, with 8 bases in the middle. CDR1 and CDR2 (germline): SGHRS, YFSETQ. The sequenced part of the CDR3 DNA is TGCGCCAGCAGCTTGACGAGGGGAGATACG. Amino acid sequence: CASSLTRGDT. The complete CDR3 sequence is CASSLTRGDTQYF.

Points on this clone: Read data end 3 residues before the CDR3 end; the end is taken from the germline J gene. At the DNA level, this CDR3 is encoded by other sequences in the same sample as well. This chain links TRBV7-9 with TRBJ1-3, with D possibly TRBD1 on 5 matching bases. The CDR3 contains 13 residues. Germline-derived CDR1 and CDR2 are SEHNR and FQNEAQ (reference sequence). CDR3 loop: CASSSTTGFTIYF. The sequenced part of the CDR3 DNA is TGTGCCAGCAGCTCCACCACAGGTTTCACA.

With respect to this clone: The CDR3 goes on 3 residues after the read ends, and that part is filled in from the germline J gene. V usage is TRBV19 and J usage is TRBJ2-3; 9 bases are shared with TRBD2. Germline CDR1 and CDR2: LNHDA and SQIVND (reference sequence). The CDR3 covers 15 residues. CDR3: CASSGGLAGQETQYF. The part of the CDR3 DNA that was read is TGTGCCAGTAGCGGAGGGCTAGCGGGACAAGAGACG. Filled out from reference TRBV19 and TRBJ2-3, the complete variable domain reads DGGITQSPKYLFRKEGQNVTLSCEQNLNHDAMYWYRQDPGQGLRLIYYSQIVNDFQKGDIAEGYSVSREKKESFPLTVTSAQKNPTAFYLCASSGGLAGQETQYFGPGTRLTVL.

About this clone: The CDR3 end lies 3 residues beyond the end of the read and is filled in from the germline J gene. This sequence joins TRBV30 and TRBJ1-2, with 7 bases aligning to TRBD1. Germline-derived CDR1 and CDR2 are GTSNPN and SVGIG (reference sequence). This CDR3 contains 13 residues. CDR3 residues: CAWSRTGIGDYTF. The CDR3 DNA, read in part, is TGTGCCTGGAGCAGGACAGGTATTGGGGAC.

A note on this clone: The CDR3 extends 3 residues past the end of the read, so its final part is completed from the germline J gene. The chain employs TRBV10-1 and TRBJ2-1; D is uncertain. V was pared by 9 bases and J by 3 bases, with 6 bases between. Germline V CDR1 and CDR2: WNHNN, SYGVQD (reference sequence). The CDR3 consists of 11 residues. CDR3 DNA (partial): TGCGCCAGTCGTCTCTACAATGAG. Encoded protein: CASRLYNE. From start to end, the CDR3 is CASRLYNEQFF.

For this clone: From the germline J gene comes the end of the CDR3, since the read stops 3 residues before it. V gene TRBV19 combines with J gene TRBJ1-4; TRBD1 matches at 7 bases. The V segment lost 8 bases and the J segment 3 bases; nucleotides outside the gene matches: 6. This CDR3 has 14 residues. Germline values: CDR1 LNHDA, CDR2 SQIVND (reference sequence). The CDR3 bases that were read are TGTGCCAGTTCGCCGGGACAGCCTAATGAAAAA. Protein product: CASSPGQPNEK. The complete CDR3 protein is CASSPGQPNEKLFF.

Concerning this clone itself: The CDR3 end lies 3 residues beyond the end of the read and is filled in from the germline J gene. The chain links TRBV7-9 to TRBJ2-1, with 7 nucleotides matching TRBD1. J lost 6 bases, V lost 5 bases, and 4 bases had no gene match. The CDR3 extends over 13 amino acids. CDR1 SEHNR and CDR2 FQNEAQ come from the germline V gene (reference sequence). The covered CDR3 bases are TGTGCCAGCAGCCCCGGACAGGCCAATGAG. Translating gives CASSPGQANE. From start to end, the CDR3 is CASSPGQANEQFF. Variable domain in full (rest from reference TRBV7-9 and TRBJ2-1): DTGVSQNPRHKITKRGQNVTFRCDPISEHNRLYWYRQTLGQGPEFLTYFQNEAQLEKSRLLSDRFSAERPKGSFSTLEIQRTEQGDSAMYLCASSPGQANEQFFGPGTRLTVL.

About this clone itself: The read terminates 3 residues before the CDR3 end, so the remaining end is supplied by the germline J gene. This sequence joins TRBV2 and TRBJ2-5; D gene uncertain. Germline CDR1 reads SNHLY; CDR2 reads FYNNEI. The CDR3 extends over 11 amino acids. The V gene lost 6 bases and the J gene lost 0 bases, with 2 bases spanning the gap. CDR3 sequence reads: CASSYQETQYF. The sequenced part of the CDR3 DNA is TGTGCCAGCAGCTACCAAGAGACC. Combining the CDR3 with reference TRBV2 and TRBJ2-5 gives the whole variable domain EPEVTQTPSHQVTQMGQEVILRCVPISNHLYFYWYRQILGQKVEFLVSFYNNEISEKSEIFDDQFSVERPDGSNFTLKIRSTKLEDSAMYFCASSYQETQYFGPGTRLLVL.

In regard to this clone: The CDR3 extends 3 residues past the end of the read, so its final part is completed from the germline J gene. V is TRBV30 and J is TRBJ1-1; a possible D gene is TRBD1 (6 bases). V was cut by 7 bases and J by 1 base, with 16 bases left in between. The CDR3 covers 14 residues. CDR1 is GTSNPN and CDR2 is SVGIG in the germline V gene (reference sequence). The chain's CDR3 is CASTSQTGNTEAFF. The part of the CDR3 DNA that was read is TGTGCCTCGACAAGTCAGACAGGGAACACTGAA.